This T cell receptor beta chain comes out of a study of blood T cells in healthy people across ages. As regards this clonotype: Antigen unknown.

A second PCR, run for about 7 to 12 cycles, used a sample-barcoded 5' primer plus a J-beta primer mix. The authors tagged each cDNA molecule using a template-switch adaptor with 12 random nucleotides. TCRdb itself ran the 5' RACE reads through MiXCR, one entry per CDR3 protein. The sample yields about 1.4 million distinct CDR3 sequences, approximately 59% seen once. This CDR3 spans 16 amino acids. With V trimmed by 3 bases and J by 12 bases, 15 bases remained unmatched. Per the germline V gene, CDR1 is MNHEY and CDR2 is SMNVEV (reference sequence). The study, taken as a whole, reports: The unknown donor CMV status may have confounded expanded clonotype changes. What prevented conclusive comparison of naive and antigen-experienced cells was that PBMCs were unsorted.

This rearrangement joins TRBV27 to TRBJ2-1, with TRBD2 matching over 9 bases. The clonotype originates from a young man in good health. The sequenced material came from blood. The CDR3 DNA reads TGTGCCAGCAGTTTCCTCAGCGGGGGGCCTGGTTTAGGGCAGTTCTTC. Translated, it gives CASSFLSGGPGLGQFF.